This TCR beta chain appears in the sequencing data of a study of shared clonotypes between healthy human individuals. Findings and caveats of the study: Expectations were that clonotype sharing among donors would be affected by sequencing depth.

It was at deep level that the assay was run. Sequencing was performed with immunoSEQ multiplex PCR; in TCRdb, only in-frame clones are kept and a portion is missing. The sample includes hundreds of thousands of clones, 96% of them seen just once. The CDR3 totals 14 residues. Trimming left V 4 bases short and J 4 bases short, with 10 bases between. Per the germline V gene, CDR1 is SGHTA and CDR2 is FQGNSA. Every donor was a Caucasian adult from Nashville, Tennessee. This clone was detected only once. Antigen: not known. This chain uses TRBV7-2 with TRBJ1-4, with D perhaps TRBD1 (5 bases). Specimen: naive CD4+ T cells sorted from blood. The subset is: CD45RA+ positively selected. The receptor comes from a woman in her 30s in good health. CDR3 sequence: CASSSQGVNEKLFF. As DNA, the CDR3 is TGTGCCAGCAGCTCCCAGGGCGTTAATGAAAAACTGTTTTTT.